This note documents a single TCR beta chain sequence. Its antigen remains unknown. The data stem from a study of cytomegalovirus exposure and HLA in healthy donors. It was with 60 Vbeta and 13 Jbeta primers that the PCR ran. Produced via immunoSEQ multiplex PCR; TCRdb's table is partial and in-frame only. The sample has roughly 120,000 clones, over 60% seen once; the top ten hold 2%. Study results and limitations: Reported results showed that the classifier diagnosed cytomegalovirus status with high specificity and sensitivity. Most CMV-associated TCR beta chains appeared HLA-restricted in a later analysis. What was likely a sequencing artifact was a cluster of highly shared sequence variants.

V was pared by 1 base and J by 1 base, with 16 bases between. The CDR3 covers 17 residues. CDR1 and CDR2 from the germline V gene are SGHNT and YYREEE (reference sequence). This chain connects TRBV5-4 to TRBJ2-3, with D uncertain. The sequenced sample was PBMCs. This TCR came from a man younger than 35 in good health and CMV-seronegative. The CDR3 loop is CASSLPTNGLRTDTQYF. The CDR3 nucleotides read TGTGCCAGCAGCTTGCCAACTAACGGATTGCGCACAGATACGCAGTATTTT.